This T cell receptor beta chain is drawn from a study of shared clonotypes between healthy human individuals (dated by TCRdb to 2020 to 2022). Looking at the study overall: Two women and three men aged 18 to 49 years were included in the cohort. For each donor, three plates each were used for CD4 naive and CD4 memory, two plates were used for CD8 naive, and one plate was used for CD8 memory. The study deeply sequenced blood TCR repertoires of five healthy adults to estimate repertoire size and the extent of clonotype sharing between individuals. Different laboratories and diverse techniques were used to prepare libraries and sequence TCR repertoires, to increase sequencing depth and limit assay-specific biases. Per donor, leukapheresis produced somewhere between about 0.8 and 9 billion PBMCs. Study-wide conclusions, independent of this receptor: Incomplete sequencing was indicated by rarefaction of sorted-subset datasets, despite the large sequencing depth. Sampling was restricted to blood, and TCR repertoires in tissues likely differ from the TCR repertoires found in blood. Compared with non-shared clonotypes, the clonotypes found in all four sorted-subset donors had higher generation probabilities. Because the study included a small number of donors, the genetic and exposure-history diversity represented was limited. About 5% of naive CD4, 3.5% of naive CD8, approximately 2.2% of memory CD4, and around 0.4% of memory CD8 clonotypes were shared across a few donors. Pairwise subsampling indicated that sequencing depth was expected to affect the degree of clonotype sharing among donors. Naive subsets generally had larger estimated clonotype richness than memory subsets did.

Healthy HIV-negative adults with no recently reported acute infections or vaccinations were included as donors. Every donor was a Caucasian adult residing in Nashville, Tennessee, USA. Magnetic negative selection was used to enrich CD4+ T cells, after which naive cells were positively selected on CD45RA and the negative fraction became the memory subset. Blood was obtained by leukapheresis, after which PBMCs were separated by Ficoll-Histopaque density gradient centrifugation and cryopreserved in liquid nitrogen vapor phase. Purity and quantity of every magnetically sorted T cell population were checked by analytical flow cytometry. Each sorted fraction had its genomic DNA isolated and then quantified by UV absorbance on a Nanodrop 2000c. Using the deep immunoSEQ assay, multiplex PCR amplified TCR CDR3 regions from genomic DNA. For each cell subset, the extracted genomic DNA was distributed evenly across all wells of several immunoSEQ 96-well plates, and each plate served as one replicate. Each replicate PCR for sorted subsets received around 0.2 ug genomic DNA, equal to tens of thousands of T cell genomes. Purified libraries were quantified with a Qubit 3.0 fluorometer, sized on a Bioanalyzer 2100, and re-quantified with the KAPA Library Quantification kit. A separate single-read 150-cycle Illumina NextSeq 550 flow cell was used to sequence each immunoSEQ 96-well plate. The study's processing was this. Because only junctional sequences without quality scores were contained in the immunoSEQ output, filtering matching that applied to full-length reads could not be performed. To assign V/J genes and CDR3, sequences were annotated against IMGT germline references using PyIR, a Python wrapper for IgBLAST v1.9. Reads with weak V/J assignments (E-value above 1e-6), missing CDR3, stop codons, out-of-frame junctions, or ambiguous translated residues were removed. V3J clonotypes were defined as sequences sharing an identical inferred V gene, J gene, and CDR3 amino acid sequence. Percentage overlap between repertoires was computed as shared unique clonotypes divided by the size of the smaller repertoire. Richness of each repertoire was evaluated using RTK rarefaction, the Chao1 estimator, and Recon v2.1 estimates of unobserved clonotypes. For all TCRbeta clonotypes obtained by the gDNA method from several donors, generation probabilities were computed with OLGA. TCRdb re-hosts the immuneACCESS table, in-frame sequences only. Its copies lack some clones; in the studies checked, an unresolved V gene accounts for under half of them, and the cause for the rest is not known. The V and J calls and clone size come from that table; D and trimming were worked out from the DNA. For this sample the table gives over 850,000 clones, of which about four fifths were detected only once. The top ten hold under 0.6% of the sample.

Comments on this clone: The target of this receptor is not known. Base qualities were left out, and no much larger clone turns up one base away.

This TCR derives from a man between 18 and 35 years old in good health. Some clones in this sample may be carry-over from other donors' samples. Sequenced sample: memory CD4+ T cells from PBMCs. This specimen's cell subset or site label, interpreted: CD45RA-negative fraction.

The CDR3 corresponds to CASSPIGQGATEQFF. The base sequence is TGTGCCAGCAGCCCCATAGGGCAGGGGGCGACTGAGCAGTTCTTC. The rearrangement combines TRBV7-3 with TRBJ2-1; TRBD1 lines up with 8 middle nucleotides. The germline V and J ends show losses of 5 bases and 9 bases respectively, and no gene match explains 12 bases of the junction. Including the terminal cysteine and phenylalanine, the CDR3 comprises 15 residues. This entry keeps only the CDR3 DNA: 45 bases, framed from base 1. In the germline V gene, CDR1 corresponds to SGHTA and CDR2 to FQGTGA. The entire variable domain, with the stretches around the CDR3 drawn from the reference TRBV7-3 and TRBJ2-1 proteins, is GAGVSQTPSNKVTEKGKYVELRCDPISGHTALYWYRQSLGQGPEFLIYFQGTGAADDSGLPNDRFFAVRPEGSVSTLKIQRTERGDSAVYLCASSPIGQGATEQFFGPGTRLTVL.